This entry lists 30 T cell receptor beta chains sequenced from one sample in a study of T cells in localized non-small cell lung cancer. The method was immunoSEQ multiplex PCR; TCRdb's version includes in-frame clones alone and lacks a portion of them. The profile shows over 1,500 clones, approximately 33% of them singletons. The sequencing here drew on normal lung tissue next to the tumor, taken before any cancer treatment. The receptors were sampled from a male donor at least 60 years old with stage II squamous cell lung carcinoma.

The J gene is TRBJ1-2, the V gene TRBV6-8, with a tentative D call TRBD1 (5 bases). The V end lost 6 bases, the J end lost 8 bases, and 19 bases lay between the germline ends. This CDR3 region has 14 residues. The V gene's germline CDR1 is MNHGY and CDR2 SAAAGT. The CDR3 here is CASRPGTTGGGYTF. The CDR3 nucleotides read TGTGCCAGCAGGCCCGGGACTACTGGGGGAGGCTACACCTTC.

This clone was counted a few times. V gene TRBV11-3 combines with J gene TRBJ1-1, with 7 bases matching TRBD1. Germline values: CDR1 SGHNT, CDR2 YENEEA. J gave up 11 bases and V 4 bases, and 19 bases lay outside the gene matches. The CDR3 has 16 amino acids. This CDR3 reads CASSSWAQQGTRSAFF. The CDR3 region has the DNA TGTGCCAGCAGCTCATGGGCCCAACAGGGGACCCGGAGCGCTTTCTTT.

This clone came up a few times. V usage is TRBV6-8 and J usage is TRBJ2-3; D is possibly TRBD2 (5 bases). Germline loops: CDR1 MNHGY, CDR2 SAAAGT. This CDR3 has 15 residues. Trimming took 0 bases from V and 2 from J, leaving 9 bases between them. In DNA, the CDR3 is TGTGCCAGCAGTTACTCCCGGGAAAACACAGATACGCAGTATTTT. Translating gives CASSYSRENTDTQYF.

The chain links TRBV14 to TRBJ1-4, with TRBD1 as a possible D gene (5 bases). V lost 3 bases to trimming and J lost 8 bases, with 22 bases between them. The CDR3 loop spans 17 amino acids. CDR1 SGHDN and CDR2 FVKESK come from the germline V gene. The CDR3 loop is CASSQRERGRGFEKLFF. For the CDR3, the DNA is TGTGCCAGCAGCCAGCGTGAGAGGGGCCGAGGTTTCGAAAAACTGTTTTTT.

The count of this clone is one. The chain recombines TRBV28 with TRBJ1-1; 9 nucleotides match TRBD1. CDR1 and CDR2 from the germline V gene are MDHEN and SYDVKM. The J segment lost 0 bases and the V segment lost 5 bases, leaving 7 bases of the junction unmatched. CDR3 length: 16 residues. Here the CDR3 reads CASSPGTGRMNTEAFF. CDR3 sequence (DNA): TGTGCCAGCAGTCCCGGGACAGGGAGAATGAACACTGAAGCTTTCTTT.

The J gene is TRBJ2-7, the V gene TRBV18, with D possibly being TRBD2 (5 bases). V was pared by 5 bases and J by 5 bases, with 19 bases between. Germline values: CDR1 KGHSH, CDR2 LQKENI. The CDR3 consists of 15 residues. CDR3: CASSLLRRSGDEQYF. DNA of the CDR3: TGTGCCAGCTCATTGCTTCGAAGGTCCGGGGACGAGCAGTACTTC.

J is TRBJ2-7 and V is TRBV6-8; TRBD2 agrees at 9 bases. This CDR3 region has 14 residues. CDR1 is MNHGY, CDR2 SAAAGT, per germline. The V segment lost 4 bases and the J segment 6 bases; nucleotides outside the gene matches: 7. The CDR3 DNA sequence: TGTGCCAGCAGTTCGCCGGGACTAGCCGGCGAGCAGTACTTC. Residues: CASSSPGLAGEQYF.

By its share, this clone is medium-sized. V and J are TRBV11-3 and TRBJ2-7; 14 bases align to TRBD2. The germline gives CDR1 SGHNT, CDR2 YENEEA. This CDR3 has 15 residues. The V segment lost 5 bases and the J segment 5 bases; nucleotides outside the gene matches: 5. The CDR3 coding sequence is TGTGCCAGCAGCGGGGGACTAGCGGGAGCCCACGAGCAGTACTTC. Its protein is CASSGGLAGAHEQYF.

The genes are TRBV18 and TRBJ1-1; 7 bases map to TRBD1. Trimming at V came to 4 bases and at J to 4 bases, leaving 3 bases not matched to a gene. The CDR3 consists of 13 residues. Germline CDR1 is KGHSH and CDR2 is LQKENI. The CDR3 region is CASSRAGGTEAFF. In DNA form, the CDR3 reads TGTGCCAGCTCACGGGCAGGGGGCACTGAAGCTTTCTTT.

The J gene is TRBJ2-3, the V gene TRBV28; TRBD2 agrees at 8 bases. The CDR3 extends over 15 amino acids. Germline CDR1 is MDHEN and CDR2 is SYDVKM. The ends lost 2 bases at V and 4 bases at J; junction bases unmatched: 5. Here the CDR3 reads CASSLDPAGADTQYF. CDR3 bases: TGTGCCAGCAGTTTAGACCCAGCGGGAGCAGATACGCAGTATTTT.

This clone was found a few times. The rearrangement uses TRBV9 and TRBJ2-7, with 8 bases matching TRBD1. The length of the CDR3 is 13 residues. After removal of 5 bases from V and 2 bases from J, the junction contained 3 bases not matched to a gene. CDR1 is SGDLS, CDR2 YYNGEE, per germline. The CDR3 reads CASRETGAYEQYF. Written as DNA, the CDR3 is TGTGCCAGCAGAGAGACAGGGGCCTACGAGCAGTACTTC.

Only a few counts were recorded for this clone. The chain is built from TRBV11-3 and TRBJ1-4, with 7 positions matching TRBD1. The CDR3 has 17 amino acids. CDR1 and CDR2 from the germline V gene are SGHNT and YENEEA. Trimming at V came to 2 bases and at J to 6 bases, leaving 12 bases not matched to a gene. CDR3 residues: CASSLRQGRRLDEKLFF. The DNA for the CDR3 is TGTGCCAGCAGCTTAAGACAGGGTCGAAGGTTAGATGAAAAACTGTTTTTT.

This clone showed up just a few times. The rearrangement links TRBV1 to TRBJ2-2; the table names TRBD1, a call not compared with the DNA. TRBV1 constitutes a pseudogene. The CDR3 sequence is 15 residues long. CDR3 amino acids: CASSQGTLNTGELFF. Here the CDR3 DNA reads TGCGCCAGCAGCCAAGGGACACTGAACACCGGGGAGCTGTTTTTT.

The chain joins TRBV28 to TRBJ2-7; 8 nucleotides match TRBD2. CDR1 and CDR2 from the germline V gene are MDHEN and SYDVKM. The CDR3 has 13 residues. V was pared by 5 bases and J by 6 bases, with 6 bases of the junction left unmatched. CDR3 in DNA: TGTGCCAGCAGTGGAGCGGGGGCCGGCGAGCAGTACTTC. This codes for CASSGAGAGEQYF.

This clone was seen a handful of times. This chain connects TRBV11-3 to TRBJ2-3; D may be TRBD1 (5 bases). The V end was cut by 5 bases, the J end by 6 bases, with 15 bases between. Germline assignment: CDR1 SGHNT and CDR2 YENEEA. The CDR3 contains 14 residues. CDR3 in amino acids: CASSLPIGVDTQYF. DNA for the CDR3: TGTGCCAGCAGCCTCCCTATAGGGGTCGATACGCAGTATTTT.

The V gene is TRBV7-4, the J gene TRBJ2-2, with 10 nucleotides matching TRBD2. J gave up 3 bases and V 4 bases, and 2 bases lay outside the gene matches. The CDR3 spans 15 residues. From germline, CDR1 is SGHVT and CDR2 SQSDAQ. The DNA for the CDR3 is TGTGCCAGCAGCTCTAGCGGGAGATACACCGGGGAGCTGTTTTTT. Protein product: CASSSSGRYTGELFF.

This clone was seen a handful of times. The CDR3 DNA sequence: TGTGCCACCAGCAGAGAAGGGGGCGCGGGCACCGGGGAGCTGTTTTTT. Protein product: CATSREGGAGTGELFF. The chain recombines TRBV15 with TRBJ2-2; TRBD1 matches 7 bases. The CDR3 spans 16 residues. The germline gives CDR1 LNHNV, CDR2 YYDKDF (reference sequence). V gave up 0 bases and J gave up 4 bases; unmatched junction bases: 5.

This clone showed up just a few times. The genes are TRBV12-5 and TRBJ2-7; possibly TRBD2 for D (6 bases). Germline CDR1 reads LGHNT; CDR2 reads FRNRAP. V was cut by 9 bases and J by 0 bases, with 15 bases left in between. This CDR3 region has 14 residues. The CDR3 loop is CASLLAGSSYEQYF. In DNA, the CDR3 is TGTGCTAGCCTACTAGCAGGTAGCTCCTACGAGCAGTACTTC.

Within the sample, this clone is medium-sized (0.01 to 0.1%). The DNA of the CDR3 is TGCGCCAGCAGCCTCTCCGGACAGGGGGCAGGGACCGGGGAGCTGTTTTTT. It yields the protein CASSLSGQGAGTGELFF. The genes are TRBV4-1 and TRBJ2-2; the match to TRBD1 covers 11 bases. Germline trimming cut 4 bases from V and 5 bases from J; bases unmatched to any gene: 9. The CDR3 covers 17 residues. Germline V lookup: CDR1 MGHRA, CDR2 YSYEKL.

Only a few counts were recorded for this clone. This sequence joins TRBV19 and TRBJ1-1; the D gene is possibly TRBD1 (5 bases). CDR1 is LNHDA and CDR2 is SQIVND in the germline V gene (reference sequence). Trimming stripped 7 bases from V and 1 base from J, with 16 bases between. The CDR3 is 15 amino acids. Written as DNA, the CDR3 is TGTGCCAGTAACAGAGAGGGGCTGCCGAACACTGAAGCTTTCTTT. Its protein product is CASNREGLPNTEAFF.

This clone was picked up a small number of times. The chain recombines TRBV6-7 with TRBJ1-2, with D unresolved. TRBV6-7 is identified as an open reading frame with a role that is uncertain. V was pared by 8 bases and J by 0 bases, with 16 bases between. This CDR3 contains 15 residues. The CDR3 is CASPHQAASNYGYTF. In DNA form, the CDR3 reads TGTGCCAGCCCCCATCAGGCGGCATCTAACTATGGCTACACCTTC.

V is TRBV28 and J is TRBJ2-5; 14 positions match TRBD2. Germline V lookup: CDR1 MDHEN, CDR2 SYDVKM. This CDR3 contains 17 residues. V was clipped by 2 bases and J by 2 bases; unmatched bases: 4. In DNA, the CDR3 is TGTGCCAGCAGTTTAGCGACTAGCGGGAGGGATCAAGAGACCCAGTACTTC. Protein sequence: CASSLATSGRDQETQYF.

The chain couples TRBV11-3 to TRBJ2-1; D is tentatively TRBD1 or TRBD2 (6 bases each). CDR1 and CDR2 (germline): SGHNT, YENEEA. The CDR3 covers 16 residues. Trimming removed 3 bases at V and 2 bases at J, with 14 bases between. CDR3 sequence (DNA): TGTGCCAGCAGCTTGGAGGGGGACGGAGCCTACAATGAGCAGTTCTTC. Translated, it gives CASSLEGDGAYNEQFF.

By share of the sample, this clone is medium-sized (0.01 to 0.1%). The CDR3 sequence is CASSSGLAEGYEQYF. The CDR3 nucleotides are TGTGCCAGCAGCTCCGGACTAGCGGAAGGCTACGAGCAGTACTTC. V gene TRBV11-3 combines with J gene TRBJ2-7, with 10 bases matching TRBD2. The germline V gene has CDR1 SGHNT and CDR2 YENEEA. V dropped 4 bases and J dropped 3; count of bases not matched to a gene: 6. The length of the CDR3 is 15 residues.

The V call is TRBV5-1, the J call TRBJ1-3; tentative D call: TRBD1 (5 bases). There are 14 residues in the CDR3. Germline CDR1 reads SGHRS; CDR2 reads YFSETQ. V lost 4 bases to trimming and J lost 3 bases, with 11 bases between them. For the CDR3, the DNA is TGCGCCAGCAGCCAGGGAACGCTTGGAAACACCATATATTTT. Protein: CASSQGTLGNTIYF.

The V gene is TRBV29-1, the J gene TRBJ1-1; D is perhaps TRBD1 (5 bases). V gave up 7 bases and J gave up 5 bases, with 17 bases separating them. This CDR3 spans 13 amino acids. Germline V gene data show CDR1 as SQVTM and CDR2 as ANQGSEA. In nucleotides, the CDR3 is TGCAGCGCCGCTCGGGGGGAATGGACTGAAGCTTTCTTT. Its protein is CSAARGEWTEAFF.

This clone was seen more than once but under ten times. V is TRBV11-3 and J is TRBJ1-3, with D maybe TRBD1 (6 bases). In germline, CDR1 is SGHNT, CDR2 YENEEA. The CDR3 loop spans 15 amino acids. V was trimmed by 1 base and J by 3 bases, leaving 10 bases between them. CDR3 residues: CASSLVGGGGNTIYF. As DNA, the CDR3 is TGTGCCAGCAGCTTAGTGGGAGGGGGTGGAAACACCATATATTTT. The whole variable domain, remainder taken from reference TRBV11-3 and TRBJ1-3, is EAGVVQSPRYKIIEKKQPVAFWCNPISGHNTLYWYLQNLGQGPELLIRYENEEAVDDSQLPKDRFSAERLKGVDSTLKIQPAELGDSAVYLCASSLVGGGGNTIYFGEGSWLTVV.

This chain joins TRBV29-1 and TRBJ2-6; TRBD1 matches at 12 bases. V lost 6 bases and J lost 2; bases outside the gene matches: 11. CDR1 is SQVTM and CDR2 is ANQGSEA in the germline V gene. This CDR3 is built from 18 residues. The CDR3 region is CSVGPGTGGRTGANVLTF. CDR3 in DNA: TGCAGCGTCGGTCCCGGGACAGGGGGCCGTACTGGGGCCAACGTCCTGACTTTC. Together with reference TRBV29-1 and TRBJ2-6, the CDR3 gives the full variable domain: SAVISQKPSRDICQRGTSLTIQCQVDSQVTMMFWYRQQPGQSLTLIATANQGSEATYESGFVIDKFPISRPNLTFSTLTVSNMSPEDSSIYLCSVGPGTGGRTGANVLTFGAGSRLTVL.

This clone was recorded once. DNA of the CDR3: TGTGCCAGCTCACCAGTAGTGGATAATCAGCCCCAGCATTTT. Translating gives CASSPVVDNQPQHF. V is TRBV18 and J is TRBJ1-5; D is ambiguous. Trimming removed 2 bases at V and 4 bases at J, with 9 bases between. The CDR3 is 14 residues long. The V gene's germline CDR1 is KGHSH and CDR2 LQKENI. The full variable domain, its missing parts supplied by reference TRBV18 and TRBJ1-5, is NAGVMQNPRHLVRRRGQEARLRCSPMKGHSHVYWYRQLPEEGLKFMVYLQKENIIDESGMPKERFSAEFPKEGPSILRIQQVVRGDSAAYFCASSPVVDNQPQHFGDGTRLSIL.

This chain connects TRBV19 to TRBJ2-5; a weak D match, TRBD2 (6 bases). Trimming removed 6 bases at V and 1 base at J, with 9 bases between. The CDR3 runs to 13 residues. The germline V gene has CDR1 LNHDA and CDR2 SQIVND (reference sequence). CDR3 sequence: CASRPSAQETQYF. In nucleotides, the CDR3 is TGTGCCAGTAGACCTAGCGCCCAAGAGACCCAGTACTTC.